One and the same sample provided the 26 T cell receptor beta chains below, sequenced in a study of untreated major depressive disorder (dated by TCRdb to the late 2010s). Libraries were made using the immunoSEQ multiplex PCR assay. Held by TCRdb, this immuneACCESS table contains in-frame sequences only and omits some clones. Under half of the omission traces to an unresolved V gene where checked; the cause of the rest is unknown. This sample holds tens of thousands of clones; under 90% were observed only once. The top ten hold approximately 0.43% of the sample. Sequences were obtained from CD4+ T cells from PBMCs. The receptors were sampled from a woman aged 40 to 50 in good health.

This sequence joins TRBV27 and TRBJ2-1, with D perhaps TRBD2 (6 bases). CDR3 size: 16 residues. The germline V gene encodes CDR1 MNHEY and CDR2 SMNVEV (reference sequence). V lost 1 base, J lost 0 bases, and 10 bases lay in between. The CDR3 coding sequence is TGTGCCAGCAGTTTATTTAGCGGAGTCTCCTACAATGAGCAGTTCTTC. Amino acids: CASSLFSGVSYNEQFF.

This sequence joins TRBV29-1 and TRBJ2-1; D not certain. Germline CDR1 reads SQVTM; CDR2 reads ANQGSEA. This CDR3 has 14 amino acids. Deletions cut 8 bases from V and 0 bases from J, with 14 bases between. The CDR3: CSITRLSSYNEQFF. The CDR3 bases are TGCAGCATAACTCGTCTGAGCTCCTACAATGAGCAGTTCTTC.

This chain joins TRBV28 and TRBJ1-2; 10 bases align to TRBD1. CDR1 and CDR2 from the germline V gene are MDHEN and SYDVKM. V was pared by 6 bases and J by 4 bases, with 2 bases of the junction left unmatched. There are 13 residues in the CDR3. This CDR3 is CASRRTGGYGYTF. The CDR3 nucleotides read TGTGCCAGCAGACGGACAGGGGGCTATGGCTACACCTTC.

The genes are TRBV28 and TRBJ1-5; D is unclear. The germline CDR1 and CDR2 sequences are MDHEN and SYDVKM. Between the trimmed V and J ends, which lost 7 bases and 6 bases, there was a span of 16 bases. This CDR3 has 14 residues. The CDR3, as DNA: TGTGCCAGCACGACCGGACCAGGCTTTCAGCCCCAGCATTTT. It translates to CASTTGPGFQPQHF.

The chain carries TRBV19 and TRBJ1-2, with TRBD1 matching 7 bases. Germline assignment: CDR1 LNHDA and CDR2 SQIVND (reference sequence). This CDR3 contains 13 residues. Trimming at V came to 7 bases and at J to 4 bases, leaving 6 bases not matched to a gene. Written as DNA, the CDR3 is TGTGCCAGTAATTCGGGACAGCCCTATGGCTACACCTTC. Translating it yields CASNSGQPYGYTF.

DNA for the CDR3: TGTGCCAGCAGCTTCAGGGTATTAGATACGCAGTATTTT. Protein sequence: CASSFRVLDTQYF. The rearrangement links TRBV7-2 to TRBJ2-3; weak D call: TRBD1 (5 bases). Germline CDR1 and CDR2: SGHTA and FQGNSA. The CDR3 totals 13 residues. V lost 3 bases, J lost 5 bases, and 9 bases lay in between.

This clone was seen a handful of times. This sequence joins TRBV2 and TRBJ1-5; tentatively, D is TRBD1 (6 bases). The CDR3 has 13 amino acids. Germline CDR1 is SNHLY and CDR2 is FYNNEI. Trimming left V 5 bases short and J 4 bases short, with 9 bases between. CDR3 DNA sequence: TGTGCCAGCAGTAGAGACAGGAATCAGCCCCAGCATTTT. Protein: CASSRDRNQPQHF.

The chain combines TRBV27 with TRBJ2-7, with 7 bases identical to TRBD2. Germline lookup yields CDR1 MNHEY and CDR2 SMNVEV (reference sequence). Germline trimming cut 0 bases from V and 3 bases from J; bases unmatched to any gene: 5. The CDR3 runs 15 residues. The CDR3 DNA sequence: TGTGCCAGCAGTTTATCTCCTAGCGGACACTACGAGCAGTACTTC. Translating it yields CASSLSPSGHYEQYF.

The chain joins TRBV2 to TRBJ1-3; no clear D gene. There are 13 residues in the CDR3. CDR1 is SNHLY and CDR2 is FYNNEI in the germline V gene. V was pared by 1 base and J by 4 bases, with 5 bases between. CDR3 nucleotide sequence: TGTGCCAGCAGTGAAGATTTGGGAAACACCATATATTTT. Translating it yields CASSEDLGNTIYF.

The chain links TRBV18 to TRBJ1-2; TRBD1 is a possible D gene (6 bases). Between the trimmed V and J ends, which lost 3 bases and 0 bases, there was a span of 14 bases. Germline values: CDR1 KGHSH, CDR2 LQKENI. CDR3 size: 16 residues. CDR3: CASSPGHRNANYGYTF. In DNA form, the CDR3 reads TGTGCCAGCTCACCGGGACACAGAAACGCTAACTATGGCTACACCTTC.

V gene TRBV6-5 combines with J gene TRBJ1-1; D ambiguous. The germline V gene encodes CDR1 MNHEY and CDR2 SVGAGI. This CDR3 contains 12 residues. The V gene lost 4 bases and the J gene lost 11 bases, with 14 bases spanning the gap. CDR3 bases: TGTGCCAGCAGTTCCCCTCCCGGCGGGGCTTTCTTT. Translating gives CASSSPPGGAFF.

J is TRBJ2-3 and V is TRBV10-2; 13 bases align to TRBD2. The ends lost 0 bases at V and 4 bases at J; junction bases unmatched: 7. CDR1 and CDR2 from the germline V gene are WSHSY and SAAADI. The CDR3 is 18 residues long. CDR3 sequence (DNA): TGCGCCAGCAGTGAGTCTTGGACTAGCGGGAGTTTCGCAGATACGCAGTATTTT. Translating gives CASSESWTSGSFADTQYF.

The chain is built from TRBV7-6 and TRBJ1-2; tentative D call: TRBD1 (5 bases). This CDR3 is 14 amino acids long. V was shortened by 5 bases and J by 8 bases, with 18 bases between the two germline ends. Germline V CDR1 and CDR2: SGHVS, FNYEAQ. Written as DNA, the CDR3 is TGTGCCAGCAGCCCCAGCTTGGGGAGGGACGGCTACACCTTC. It is translated as CASSPSLGRDGYTF.

This clone was counted between two and nine times. The chain has TRBV20-1 and TRBJ1-2, with 7 bases fitting TRBD1. J was trimmed by 6 bases and V by 5 bases; bases with no gene match: 3. Germline lookup yields CDR1 DFQATT and CDR2 SNEGSKA (reference sequence). CDR3 length equals 11 residues. CDR3 sequence reads: CSAGTGDGYTF. In DNA, the CDR3 is TGCAGTGCTGGAACAGGGGATGGCTACACCTTC.

This clone came up a few times. The CDR3 DNA follows: TGCGCCAGCAGCTTGACACTTAGGACAGGGGGTCTAGAGACCCAGTACTTC. It codes for CASSLTLRTGGLETQYF. The V call is TRBV5-1, the J call TRBJ2-5; 10 nucleotides match TRBD1. CDR1 and CDR2 from the germline V gene are SGHRS and YFSETQ. The CDR3 covers 17 residues. The trim removed 1 base at V and 4 bases at J, leaving 10 bases unmatched.

The chain has TRBV10-3 and TRBJ2-3; tentative D call: TRBD1 (6 bases). The germline V and J ends were trimmed by 2 bases and 2 bases, with 14 bases remaining between them. CDR1 is ENHRY and CDR2 is SYGVKD in the germline V gene. The CDR3 has 16 amino acids. The CDR3 sequence is CAISEALTGYTDTQYF. CDR3 coding DNA: TGTGCCATCAGTGAGGCCCTGACAGGATACACAGATACGCAGTATTTT.

The genes are TRBV7-9 and TRBJ1-2; D perhaps matches TRBD1 (5 bases). V was shortened by 1 base and J by 6 bases, with 9 bases between the two germline ends. The CDR3 is 13 residues long. Germline CDR1 SEHNR, CDR2 FQNEAQ (reference sequence). The chain's CDR3 is CASSLGQSHGYTF. The CDR3 nucleotides are TGTGCCAGCAGCTTAGGACAGTCTCATGGCTACACCTTC.

CDR3 residues: CASRQTAGTLTEFLSPLHF. For the CDR3, the DNA is TGTGCCAGTAGACAGACCGCCGGGACTCTCACCGAGTTTCTTTCACCCCTCCACTTT. The chain combines TRBV19 with TRBJ1-6; a possible D gene is TRBD1 (5 bases). Between the trimmed V and J ends, which lost 6 bases and 9 bases, there was a span of 30 bases. The V gene's germline CDR1 is LNHDA and CDR2 SQIVND (reference sequence). This CDR3 spans 19 amino acids.

In its sample, this clone was seen a few times. The CDR3 nucleotides read TGCGCCAGCAGTGAGTCAGGGGGCCCCTACGAGCAGTACTTC. Translation gives CASSESGGPYEQYF. The chain employs TRBV10-1 and TRBJ2-7; 7 nucleotides match TRBD1. Germline V gives CDR1 WNHNN, CDR2 SYGVQD (reference sequence). This CDR3 has 14 residues. Trimming removed 0 bases from V and 2 bases from J; junction bases left unmatched: 1.

This chain connects TRBV7-9 to TRBJ1-1; D not resolved. V shed 4 bases and J shed 4 bases, with 7 bases lying between them. Germline V gives CDR1 SEHNR, CDR2 FQNEAQ (reference sequence). This CDR3 region has 12 residues. The DNA of the CDR3 is TGTGCCAGCAGCTCCGGCATCACTGAAGCTTTCTTT. This gives the protein CASSSGITEAFF.

The V gene is TRBV4-2, the J gene TRBJ1-1, with D maybe TRBD1 (5 bases). CDR1 LGHNA and CDR2 YNFKEQ come from the germline V gene. This CDR3 region has 14 residues. V dropped 0 bases and J dropped 5 bases, with 10 bases sitting between them. CDR3 residues: CASSQDREVTEAFF. CDR3 DNA: TGTGCCAGCAGCCAAGACAGGGAAGTTACTGAAGCTTTCTTT.

The chain combines TRBV6-6 with TRBJ2-5; D ambiguous. Deletions cut 6 bases from V and 5 bases from J, with 10 bases between. The germline CDR1 and CDR2 sequences are MNHNY and SVGAGI (reference sequence). The CDR3 covers 12 residues. The DNA of the CDR3 is TGTGCCAGCAGGGGCTTAGGGGAGACCCAGTACTTC. This codes for CASRGLGETQYF.

This clone has only a few counts. The V and J genes are TRBV7-2 and TRBJ1-3; D gene uncertain. CDR3 length equals 16 residues. V was trimmed by 4 bases and J by 0 bases, leaving 13 bases between them. CDR1 and CDR2 (germline): SGHTA, FQGNSA. CDR3 loop: CASSSWTRSSGNTIYF. The CDR3 nucleotides are TGTGCCAGCAGCTCGTGGACCCGGAGCTCTGGAAACACCATATATTTT.

This chain connects TRBV20-1 to TRBJ1-2, with unresolved D. Germline V gene sequence: CDR1 DFQATT, CDR2 SNEGSKA (reference sequence). The CDR3 extends over 11 amino acids. Trimming cost V 7 bases and J 5 bases, with 11 bases left between them. The CDR3 region is CSGRGSYGYTF. The CDR3 DNA reads TGCAGTGGCAGAGGGTCATATGGCTACACCTTC.

The V gene is TRBV4-1, the J gene TRBJ1-2, with D perhaps matching TRBD1 (6 bases). The germline V gene encodes CDR1 MGHRA and CDR2 YSYEKL. The CDR3 length is 14 residues. V was cut by 3 bases and J by 4 bases, with 12 bases left in between. CDR3 amino acids: CASSQDDRTYGYTF. The CDR3, as DNA: TGCGCCAGCAGCCAGGACGACAGGACCTATGGCTACACCTTC.

This chain links TRBV9 with TRBJ2-3; 11 nucleotides match TRBD2. Trimming at V came to 3 bases and at J to 5 bases, leaving 8 bases not matched to a gene. This CDR3 spans 16 amino acids. In germline, CDR1 is SGDLS, CDR2 YYNGEE. The chain's CDR3 is CASSASGGSSKDTQYF. CDR3 sequence (DNA): TGTGCCAGCAGCGCTAGCGGGGGGTCCAGTAAAGATACGCAGTATTTT.